The T cell receptor beta chain described here comes from a study of CD8+CD57+ T cells in acquired aplastic anemia. Profiling that covered TCR beta VDJ and CDR3 relied on genomic DNA as its template. From the reads, TCRdb called clonotypes with MiXCR, one entry per CDR3 protein. The repertoire consists of about 110,000 distinct CDR3 sequences, with roughly 51% occurring once and the leading ten covering roughly 31%. This clonotype was observed a handful of times. Trimming cost V 7 bases and J 6 bases, with 11 bases left between them. CDR1 SGHRS and CDR2 YFSETQ come from the germline V gene. The CDR3 extends over 11 amino acids.

The specimen sequenced was sorted CD4+, CD8+, or CD8+CD57+ T cells (not recorded which) from PBMCs. The chain carries TRBV5-1 and TRBJ2-7; tentatively, D is TRBD1 or TRBD2 (5 bases each). The source is a human donor in good health, serving as a control. As DNA, the CDR3 is TGCGCCAGCGGGGCGGGCCCCGAGCAGTACTTC. This encodes CASGAGPEQYF.